Sequencing of this T cell receptor (beta chain) was carried out in a study of blood T cell repertoires in COVID-19 (dated by TCRdb to 2018 to 2021). The study in broad terms: The collaborator samples originated in the United States, Italy and Spain and spanned the acute and convalescent phases of COVID-19. HLA class I and class II types, where available, came from metadata supplied by the sample provider rather than from assay-based typing. Subjects who had been exposed to COVID-19, were actively infected with it, or had recovered from it provided the deeply sampled blood TCRbeta repertoires that made up the dataset. The sample metadata nearly always contained a de-identified subject ID, COVID-19 status, age in years and sex. The samples were drawn from two sources: the first 160 participants of the ongoing ImmuneRACE study, and 1,200 or so subjects contributed by 6 global collaborators. The repertoires were released in a freely available public database intended as a resource for research on the immune response to SARS-CoV-2. The prospective study material was composed of cDNA or gDNA derived from T cells, B-cell-depleted T cells, or PBMCs. The paper as a whole reports these results and caveats: The quantity of clinical and demographic metadata differed by source and by participant and was supplied without curation.

Comment on this clone: What this receptor recognizes is not known. It has no much larger one-base neighbor in the sample; base qualities were not kept.

In the prospective study, participants were roughly 18 to 95 years old, resided in about two dozen geographic areas of the United States, and were enrolled through a virtual design. In the prospective study, participants were assigned to cohorts based on the clinical history participants reported in a screening survey and a study questionnaire. ImmuneRACE Cohort 3 recovered participants were defined by two consecutive negative NP/OP PCR tests, healthcare professional clearance, or symptom resolution. In the prospective study, mobile phlebotomists collected whole blood, serum and a nasopharyngeal or oropharyngeal swab from each participant. Prospective study participants could optionally give additional blood draws and questionnaires over an approximately two-month period. Before DNA extraction, blood samples from the prospective study were shipped at room temperature or frozen. The immunoSEQ Assay, a bias-controlled multiplex PCR, was used to amplify TCRbeta CDR3 regions from genomic DNA. For the original study's pipeline: Within the assay, amplification of reference gene primers was used to estimate how many nucleated cells each sample contained. To quantify the absolute abundance of each unique TCRbeta CDR3 rearrangement, sequence reads were collapsed and filtered. For each sample, productive Simpson clonality was calculated as the square root of Simpson's diversity index over productive rearrangements. The table comes from immuneACCESS by way of TCRdb, which keeps in-frame sequences with V and J called. Part of the clones is missing from these tables; in studies checked, under half for an unresolved V gene and the rest for unknown reasons. The V and J calls and clone size come from that table; D and trimming were worked out from the DNA. This sample is represented by roughly 310,000 clones; under 95% of them were singletons. Roughly 2.6% of the sample is held by the ten biggest clonotypes.

Trimming removed 2 bases from V and 3 bases from J, leaving 14 bases between the germline ends. CDR1 and CDR2 are read off the germline V gene (reference sequence) as LGHDT and YNNKEL. Inclusive of the bounding cysteine and phenylalanine, the CDR3 is 15 residues long. Kept here is only the CDR3 DNA, which spans 45 bases and is read in frame from base 1. Rearrangement joined TRBV3-1 (or the pseudogene TRBV3-2) to TRBJ2-7; possibly the D gene is TRBD2, per 5 matching bases. This clonotype was obtained from a man aged 55 to 69 who had recovered from COVID-19. Specimen: PBMCs or T cells enriched from blood (not recorded which). Read as DNA, the sequence is TGTGCCAGCAGCCAAAAAGGACTGCTCTTCTACGAGCAGTACTTC. Translation gives CASSQKGLLFYEQYF.